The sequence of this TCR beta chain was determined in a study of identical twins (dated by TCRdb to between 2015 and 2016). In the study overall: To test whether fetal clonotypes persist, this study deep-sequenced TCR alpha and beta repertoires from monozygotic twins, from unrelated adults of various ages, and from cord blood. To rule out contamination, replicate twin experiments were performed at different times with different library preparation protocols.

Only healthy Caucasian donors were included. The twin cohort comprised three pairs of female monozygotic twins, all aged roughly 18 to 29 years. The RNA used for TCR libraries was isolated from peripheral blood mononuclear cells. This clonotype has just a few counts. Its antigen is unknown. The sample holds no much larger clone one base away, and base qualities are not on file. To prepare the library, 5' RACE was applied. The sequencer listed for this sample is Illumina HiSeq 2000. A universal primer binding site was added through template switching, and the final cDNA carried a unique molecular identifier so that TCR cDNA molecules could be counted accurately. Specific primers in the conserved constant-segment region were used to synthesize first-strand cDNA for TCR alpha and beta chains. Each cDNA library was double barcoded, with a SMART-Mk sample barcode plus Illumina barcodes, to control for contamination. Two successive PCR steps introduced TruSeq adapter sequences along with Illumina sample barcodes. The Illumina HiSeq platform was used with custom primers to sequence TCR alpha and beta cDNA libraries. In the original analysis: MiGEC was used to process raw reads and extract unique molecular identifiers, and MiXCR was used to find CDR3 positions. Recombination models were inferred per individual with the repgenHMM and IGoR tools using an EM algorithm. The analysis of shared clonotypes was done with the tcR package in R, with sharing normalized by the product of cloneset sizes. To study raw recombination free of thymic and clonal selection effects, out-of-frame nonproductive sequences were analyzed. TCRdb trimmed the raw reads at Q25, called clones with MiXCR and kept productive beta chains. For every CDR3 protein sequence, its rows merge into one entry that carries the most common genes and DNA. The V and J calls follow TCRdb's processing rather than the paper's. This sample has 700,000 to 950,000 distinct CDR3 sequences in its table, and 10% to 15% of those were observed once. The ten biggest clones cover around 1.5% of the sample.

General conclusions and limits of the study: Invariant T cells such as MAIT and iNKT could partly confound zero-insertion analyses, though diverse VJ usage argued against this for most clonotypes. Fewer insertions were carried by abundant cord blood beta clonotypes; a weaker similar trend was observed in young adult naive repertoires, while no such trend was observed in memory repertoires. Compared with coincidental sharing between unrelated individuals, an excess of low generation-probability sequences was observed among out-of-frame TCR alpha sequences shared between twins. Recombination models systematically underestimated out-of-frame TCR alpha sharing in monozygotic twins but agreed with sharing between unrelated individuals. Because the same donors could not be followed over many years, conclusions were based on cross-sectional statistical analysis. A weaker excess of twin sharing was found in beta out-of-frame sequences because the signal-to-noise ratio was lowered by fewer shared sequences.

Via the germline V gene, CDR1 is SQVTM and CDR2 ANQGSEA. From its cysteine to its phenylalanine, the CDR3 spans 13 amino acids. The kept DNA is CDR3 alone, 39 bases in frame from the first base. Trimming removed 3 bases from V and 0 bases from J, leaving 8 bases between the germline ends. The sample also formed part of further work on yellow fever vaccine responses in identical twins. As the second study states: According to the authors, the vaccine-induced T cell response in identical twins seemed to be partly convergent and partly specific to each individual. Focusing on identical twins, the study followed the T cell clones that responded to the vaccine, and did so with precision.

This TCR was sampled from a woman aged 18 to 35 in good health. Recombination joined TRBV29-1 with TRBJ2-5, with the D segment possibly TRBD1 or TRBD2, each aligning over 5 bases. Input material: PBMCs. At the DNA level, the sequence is TGCAGCGTTGAGGGACGCTACCAAGAGACCCAGTACTTC. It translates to CSVEGRYQETQYF.